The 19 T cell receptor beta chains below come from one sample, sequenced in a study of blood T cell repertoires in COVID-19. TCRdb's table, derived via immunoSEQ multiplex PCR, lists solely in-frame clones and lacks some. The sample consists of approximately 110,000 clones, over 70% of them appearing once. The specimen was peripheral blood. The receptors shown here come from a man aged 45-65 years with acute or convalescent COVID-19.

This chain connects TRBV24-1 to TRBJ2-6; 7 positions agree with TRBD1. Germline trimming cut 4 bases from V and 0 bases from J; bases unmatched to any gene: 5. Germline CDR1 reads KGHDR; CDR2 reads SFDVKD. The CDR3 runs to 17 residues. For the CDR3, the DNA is TGTGCCACCAGTGACCATTCAGGGGGCTCTGGGGCCAACGTCCTGACTTTC. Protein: CATSDHSGGSGANVLTF.

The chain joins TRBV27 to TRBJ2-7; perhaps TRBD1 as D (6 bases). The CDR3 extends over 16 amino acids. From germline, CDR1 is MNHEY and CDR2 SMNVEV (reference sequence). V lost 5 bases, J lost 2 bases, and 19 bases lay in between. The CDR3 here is CASSPLRTVAAYEQYF. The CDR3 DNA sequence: TGTGCCAGCAGTCCCTTAAGGACAGTAGCTGCCTACGAGCAGTACTTC.

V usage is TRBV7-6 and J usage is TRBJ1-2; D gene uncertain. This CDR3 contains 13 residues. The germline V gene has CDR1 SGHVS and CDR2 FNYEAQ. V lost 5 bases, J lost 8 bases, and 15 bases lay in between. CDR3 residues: CASSPVRVEGYTF. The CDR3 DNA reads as TGTGCCAGCAGCCCCGTGAGGGTGGAGGGCTACACCTTC.

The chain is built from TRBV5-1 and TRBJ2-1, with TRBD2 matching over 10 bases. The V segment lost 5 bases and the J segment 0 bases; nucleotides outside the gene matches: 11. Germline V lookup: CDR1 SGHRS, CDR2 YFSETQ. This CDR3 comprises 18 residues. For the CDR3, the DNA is TGCGCCAGCAGTTATCTAGCGGGGGCCTCTAGCTCCTACAATGAGCAGTTCTTC. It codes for CASSYLAGASSSYNEQFF.

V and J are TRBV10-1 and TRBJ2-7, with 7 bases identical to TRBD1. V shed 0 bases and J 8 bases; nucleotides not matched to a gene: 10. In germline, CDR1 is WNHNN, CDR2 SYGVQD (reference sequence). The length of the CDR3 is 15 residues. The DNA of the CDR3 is TGCGCCAGCAGTGAGTCGCACAGGGGTATAATTAAGCAGTACTTC. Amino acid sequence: CASSESHRGIIKQYF.

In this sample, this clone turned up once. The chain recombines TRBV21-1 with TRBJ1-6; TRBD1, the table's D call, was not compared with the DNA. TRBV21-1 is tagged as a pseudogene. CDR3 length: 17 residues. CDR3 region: CASSNYIGTGYNSPLHF. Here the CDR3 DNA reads TGTGCCAGCAGCAATTATATAGGGACAGGGTATAATTCACCCCTCCACTTT.

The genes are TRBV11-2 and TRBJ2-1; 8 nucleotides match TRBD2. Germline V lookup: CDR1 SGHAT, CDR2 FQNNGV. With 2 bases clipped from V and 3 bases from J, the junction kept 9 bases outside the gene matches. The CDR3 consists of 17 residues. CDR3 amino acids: CASSLLAAGGLYNEQFF. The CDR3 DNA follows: TGTGCCAGCAGCTTACTGGCCGCGGGGGGCCTCTACAATGAGCAGTTCTTC.

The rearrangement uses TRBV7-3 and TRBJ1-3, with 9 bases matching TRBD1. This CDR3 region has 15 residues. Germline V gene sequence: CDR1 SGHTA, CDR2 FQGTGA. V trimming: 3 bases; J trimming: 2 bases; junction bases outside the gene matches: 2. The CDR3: CASSFNRGPGNTIYF. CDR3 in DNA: TGTGCCAGCAGCTTCAACAGGGGGCCTGGAAACACCATATATTTT.

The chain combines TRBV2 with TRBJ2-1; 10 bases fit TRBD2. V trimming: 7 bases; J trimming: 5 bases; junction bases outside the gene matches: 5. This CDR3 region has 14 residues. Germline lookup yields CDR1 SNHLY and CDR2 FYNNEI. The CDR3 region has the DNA TGTGCCAGCAAGGAGCGGGGGGGTAACAATGAGCAGTTCTTC. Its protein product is CASKERGGNNEQFF.

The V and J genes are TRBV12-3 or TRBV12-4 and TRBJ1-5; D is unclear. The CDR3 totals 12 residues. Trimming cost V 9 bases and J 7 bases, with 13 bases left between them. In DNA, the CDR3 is TGTGCCAGTTCCGGCATGGGCCAGCCCCAGCATTTT. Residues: CASSGMGQPQHF.

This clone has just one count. Here the CDR3 reads CASSKGVDYGYTF. The CDR3 DNA reads as TGCGCCAGCAGTAAAGGGGTGGACTATGGCTACACCTTC. V usage is TRBV5-1 and J usage is TRBJ1-2, with TRBD1 as a possible D gene (5 bases). The CDR3 totals 13 residues. Looked up from germline, CDR1 is SGHRS and CDR2 is YFSETQ. V lost 5 bases and J 3 bases, leaving 11 bases between the germline ends. Filled out from reference TRBV5-1 and TRBJ1-2, the complete variable domain reads KAGVTQTPRYLIKTRGQQVTLSCSPISGHRSVSWYQQTPGQGLQFLFEYFSETQRNKGNFPGRFSGRQFSNSRSEMNVSTLELGDSALYLCASSKGVDYGYTFGSGTRLTVV.

The CDR3 sequence: CASSPDQGGRQYF. The DNA of the CDR3 is TGTGCCAGCAGCCCGGACCAGGGAGGGCGACAGTACTTC. The rearrangement joins TRBV6-5 to TRBJ2-7; TRBD2 matches at 7 bases. V shed 6 bases and J 10 bases; nucleotides not matched to a gene: 12. This CDR3 has 13 residues. Germline-derived CDR1 and CDR2 are MNHEY and SVGAGI.

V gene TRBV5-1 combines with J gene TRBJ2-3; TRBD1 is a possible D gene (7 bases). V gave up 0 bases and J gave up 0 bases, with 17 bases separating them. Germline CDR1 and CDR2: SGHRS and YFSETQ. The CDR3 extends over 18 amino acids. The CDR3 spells CASSLDRQGLTSTDTQYF. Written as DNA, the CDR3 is TGCGCCAGCAGCTTGGACAGACAGGGACTTACTAGCACAGATACGCAGTATTTT.

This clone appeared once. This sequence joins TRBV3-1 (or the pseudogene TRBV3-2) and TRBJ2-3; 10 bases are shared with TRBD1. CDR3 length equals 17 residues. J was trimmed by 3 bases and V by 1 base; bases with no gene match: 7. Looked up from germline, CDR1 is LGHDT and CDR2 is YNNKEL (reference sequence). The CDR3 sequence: CASSQGQGAFGTDTQYF. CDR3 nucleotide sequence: TGTGCCAGCAGCCAAGGACAGGGGGCATTCGGGACAGATACGCAGTATTTT.

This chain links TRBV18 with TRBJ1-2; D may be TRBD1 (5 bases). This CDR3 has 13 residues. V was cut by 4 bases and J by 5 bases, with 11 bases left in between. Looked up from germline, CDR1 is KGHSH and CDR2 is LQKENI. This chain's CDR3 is CASSHRQSYGYTF. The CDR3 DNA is TGTGCCAGCTCACACCGACAGAGTTATGGCTACACCTTC. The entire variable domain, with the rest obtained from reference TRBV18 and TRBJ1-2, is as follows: NAGVMQNPRHLVRRRGQEARLRCSPMKGHSHVYWYRQLPEEGLKFMVYLQKENIIDESGMPKERFSAEFPKEGPSILRIQQVVRGDSAAYFCASSHRQSYGYTFGSGTRLTVV.

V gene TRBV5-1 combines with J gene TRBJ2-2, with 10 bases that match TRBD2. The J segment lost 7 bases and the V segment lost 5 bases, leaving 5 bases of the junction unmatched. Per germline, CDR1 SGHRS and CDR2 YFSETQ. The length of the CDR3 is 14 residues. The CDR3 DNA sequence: TGCGCCAGCAGTCTAGCGGGGGACCACGGGGAGCTGTTTTTT. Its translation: CASSLAGDHGELFF.

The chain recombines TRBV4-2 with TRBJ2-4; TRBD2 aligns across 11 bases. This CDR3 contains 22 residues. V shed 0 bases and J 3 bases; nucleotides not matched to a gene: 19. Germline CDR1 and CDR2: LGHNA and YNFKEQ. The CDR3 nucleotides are TGTGCCAGCAGCCAAGATCTTTTGAAGGGGCTAGCGGGGGGTATCGACAAAAACATTCAGTACTTC. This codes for CASSQDLLKGLAGGIDKNIQYF.

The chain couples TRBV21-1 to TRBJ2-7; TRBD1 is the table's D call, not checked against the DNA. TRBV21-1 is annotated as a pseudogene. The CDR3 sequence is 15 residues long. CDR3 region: CASSRIGQEPYEQYF. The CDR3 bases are TGTGCCAGCAGCAGGATCGGACAGGAGCCTTACGAGCAGTACTTC.

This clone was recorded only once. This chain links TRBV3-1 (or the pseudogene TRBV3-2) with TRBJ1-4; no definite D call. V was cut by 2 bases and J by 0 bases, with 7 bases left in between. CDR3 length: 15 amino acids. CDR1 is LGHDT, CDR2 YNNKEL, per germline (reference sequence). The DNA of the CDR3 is TGTGCCAGCAGCCAACAGTTGGCAACTAATGAAAAACTGTTTTTT. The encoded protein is CASSQQLATNEKLFF.